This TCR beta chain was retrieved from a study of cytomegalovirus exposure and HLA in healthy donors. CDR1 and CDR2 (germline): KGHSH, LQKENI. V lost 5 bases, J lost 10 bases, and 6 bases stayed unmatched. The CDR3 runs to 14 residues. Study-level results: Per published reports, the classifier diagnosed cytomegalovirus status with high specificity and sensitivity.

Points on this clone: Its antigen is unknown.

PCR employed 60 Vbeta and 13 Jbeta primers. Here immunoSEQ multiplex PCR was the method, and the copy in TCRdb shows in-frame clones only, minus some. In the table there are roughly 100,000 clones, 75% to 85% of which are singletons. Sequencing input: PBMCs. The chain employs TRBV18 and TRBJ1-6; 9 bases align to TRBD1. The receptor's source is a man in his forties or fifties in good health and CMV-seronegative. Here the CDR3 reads CASSAGQGGSPLHF. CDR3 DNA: TGTGCCAGCTCAGCGGGACAGGGAGGCTCACCCCTCCACTTT.